The 16 T cell receptor beta chains below were found in one sample sequenced in a study of identifying expanded T cells in peripheral blood. Measured with immunoSEQ multiplex PCR; TCRdb has only the in-frame clones, and not every one. The sample holds 65,000 to 95,000 clones, about four fifths seen once. The specimen was blood. The source of these receptors is a person aged 18-69 years in good health.

The chain links TRBV9 to TRBJ2-7; 7 positions match TRBD2. The CDR3 is 17 residues long. J was trimmed by 1 base and V by 4 bases; bases with no gene match: 14. From germline, CDR1 is SGDLS and CDR2 YYNGEE. The CDR3 bases are TGTGCCAGCAGCCCCAGACTCGCTAGCGGACCATCCTACGAGCAGTACTTC. Amino acid sequence: CASSPRLASGPSYEQYF.

In its sample, this clone was seen a few times. The rearrangement joins TRBV11-2 to TRBJ2-1; a possible D gene is TRBD2 (5 bases). Trimming removed 4 bases from V and 4 bases from J, with 17 bases in between. The CDR3 spans 16 residues. CDR1 is SGHAT and CDR2 is FQNNGV in the germline V gene. The chain's CDR3 is CASSSEHGEIYNEQFF. CDR3 coding DNA: TGTGCCAGCAGCTCGGAACACGGGGAAATATACAATGAGCAGTTCTTC.

CDR3 protein: CASSITGPRLSGANVLTF. DNA of the CDR3: TGTGCCAGTAGTATCACGGGACCGCGGCTGTCCGGGGCCAACGTCCTGACTTTC. This sequence joins TRBV19 and TRBJ2-6, with D perhaps TRBD1 or TRBD2 (5 bases each). The germline V gene has CDR1 LNHDA and CDR2 SQIVND (reference sequence). The CDR3 loop spans 18 amino acids. V lost 3 bases, J lost 4 bases, and 19 bases lay in between. The full variable domain, in which reference TRBV19 and TRBJ2-6 provide the parts outside the CDR3, is DGGITQSPKYLFRKEGQNVTLSCEQNLNHDAMYWYRQDPGQGLRLIYYSQIVNDFQKGDIAEGYSVSREKKESFPLTVTSAQKNPTAFYLCASSITGPRLSGANVLTFGAGSRLTVL.

V and J are TRBV5-4 and TRBJ1-1; TRBD1 might be the D (5 bases). The germline CDR1 and CDR2 sequences are SGHNT and YYREEE (reference sequence). The ends were cut back, 4 bases at V and 5 bases at J, with 21 bases in the middle. CDR3 length: 16 amino acids. The CDR3 spells CASSTAGTSSWTEAFF. The CDR3 DNA is TGTGCCAGCAGCACTGCAGGGACGAGCTCTTGGACTGAAGCTTTCTTT.

The V and J genes are TRBV28 and TRBJ2-1, with D perhaps TRBD2 (6 bases). The CDR3 is 15 amino acids. Germline V gene data show CDR1 as MDHEN and CDR2 as SYDVKM. The V and J ends lost 3 bases and 6 bases respectively, with 15 bases between them. DNA of the CDR3: TGTGCCAGCAGTTTCCCGGCTAGCGCCGGCAATGAGCAGTTCTTC. Its translation: CASSFPASAGNEQFF.

This clone appeared a few times. The J gene is TRBJ1-5, the V gene TRBV28; 9 bases fit TRBD1. CDR3 size: 16 residues. V was clipped by 6 bases and J by 4 bases; unmatched bases: 10. Germline V gene sequence: CDR1 MDHEN, CDR2 SYDVKM. CDR3 DNA sequence: TGTGCCAGCAGGCCTGGGGGGACAGGGAGAAATCAGCCCCAGCATTTT. Its translation: CASRPGGTGRNQPQHF.

The chain is built from TRBV6-5 and TRBJ1-2; D gene ambiguous. The CDR3 is 16 residues long. CDR1 MNHEY and CDR2 SVGAGI come from the germline V gene. The V and J ends lost 0 bases and 0 bases respectively, with 11 bases between them. CDR3 protein: CASSYSTSPANYGYTF. For the CDR3, the DNA is TGTGCCAGCAGTTACTCCACAAGTCCAGCTAACTATGGCTACACCTTC.

This clone was recorded only once. The rearrangement joins TRBV27 to TRBJ2-6, with TRBD1 identical over 8 bases. The CDR3 runs to 18 residues. Germline CDR1 reads MNHEY; CDR2 reads SMNVEV (reference sequence). Trimming cost V 6 bases and J 1 base; bases outside gene matches: 11. The CDR3 DNA follows: TGTGCCAGCAGGACCCGGGACAGGCAGGAGTCTGGGGCCAACGTCCTGACTTTC. Its translation is CASRTRDRQESGANVLTF.

The chain carries TRBV28 and TRBJ2-1; TRBD1 agrees at 8 bases. CDR3 length: 15 amino acids. The J segment lost 6 bases and the V segment lost 2 bases, leaving 6 bases of the junction unmatched. The germline CDR1 and CDR2 sequences are MDHEN and SYDVKM. The chain's CDR3 is CASSLEGQGFNEQFF. As DNA, the CDR3 is TGTGCCAGCAGTTTAGAAGGACAGGGATTCAATGAGCAGTTCTTC. Variable domain in full (rest from reference TRBV28 and TRBJ2-1): DVKVTQSSRYLVKRTGEKVFLECVQDMDHENMFWYRQDPGLGLRLIYFSYDVKMKEKGDIPEGYSVSREKKERFSLILESASTNQTSMYLCASSLEGQGFNEQFFGPGTRLTVL.

Only a few counts were recorded for this clone. The chain combines TRBV7-2 with TRBJ2-7; D is possibly TRBD1 (5 bases). The V gene's germline CDR1 is SGHTA and CDR2 FQGNSA. This CDR3 comprises 14 residues. V was pared by 2 bases and J by 6 bases, with 14 bases between. CDR3 nucleotides: TGTGCCAGCAGCTTATCTACTATAGGGGTCGAGCAGTACTTC. This encodes CASSLSTIGVEQYF.

The genes are TRBV19 and TRBJ2-2, with TRBD1 matching 9 bases. The germline V gene encodes CDR1 LNHDA and CDR2 SQIVND (reference sequence). The CDR3 loop spans 15 amino acids. The junction had 6 bases not matched to a gene; V was cut back by 6 bases and J by 4 bases. The CDR3 spells CASRRDRVGTGELFF. The CDR3 DNA follows: TGTGCCAGTAGGAGGGACAGGGTCGGCACCGGGGAGCTGTTTTTT.

The chain carries TRBV28 and TRBJ2-5; D might be TRBD1 (6 bases). This CDR3 comprises 14 residues. The germline CDR1 and CDR2 sequences are MDHEN and SYDVKM. Trimming took 3 bases from V and 5 from J, leaving 13 bases between them. CDR3 DNA sequence: TGTGCCAGCAGTTTTGTGGGGGCGATGGAGACCCAGTACTTC. Its protein is CASSFVGAMETQYF.

The rearrangement links TRBV19 to TRBJ2-2, with D hard to call. V was cut by 0 bases and J by 5 bases, with 7 bases left in between. The CDR3 spans 14 residues. Germline CDR1 is LNHDA and CDR2 is SQIVND (reference sequence). In DNA, the CDR3 is TGTGCCAGTAGTATAGATGGATTTACCGGGGAGCTGTTTTTT. The encoded protein is CASSIDGFTGELFF.

V is TRBV2 and J is TRBJ1-1; the D gene is possibly TRBD1 (5 bases). V gave up 0 bases and J gave up 4 bases, with 12 bases separating them. The CDR3 loop spans 15 amino acids. Germline-derived CDR1 and CDR2 are SNHLY and FYNNEI. CDR3 nucleotides: TGTGCCAGCAGTGAAGCGCAATCGGGGGTCACTGAAGCTTTCTTT. Translation: CASSEAQSGVTEAFF.

The chain combines TRBV7-6 with TRBJ2-7; tentatively, D is TRBD1 (5 bases). Trimming cost V 1 base and J 7 bases, with 11 bases left between them. Germline CDR1 SGHVS, CDR2 FNYEAQ. The CDR3 is 13 residues long. This CDR3 reads CASSLGQPREQYF. CDR3 nucleotides: TGTGCCAGCAGCTTAGGACAGCCTCGGGAGCAGTACTTC.

The genes are TRBV29-1 and TRBJ2-1; 10 nucleotides match TRBD2. This CDR3 spans 13 amino acids. Germline CDR1 and CDR2: SQVTM and ANQGSEA. The V and J ends lost 7 bases and 7 bases, in that order; junction bases with no gene match: 7. The CDR3 nucleotides read TGCAGCGGAAGCGGGAGGGCCAGGAATGAGCAGTTCTTC. As protein: CSGSGRARNEQFF.